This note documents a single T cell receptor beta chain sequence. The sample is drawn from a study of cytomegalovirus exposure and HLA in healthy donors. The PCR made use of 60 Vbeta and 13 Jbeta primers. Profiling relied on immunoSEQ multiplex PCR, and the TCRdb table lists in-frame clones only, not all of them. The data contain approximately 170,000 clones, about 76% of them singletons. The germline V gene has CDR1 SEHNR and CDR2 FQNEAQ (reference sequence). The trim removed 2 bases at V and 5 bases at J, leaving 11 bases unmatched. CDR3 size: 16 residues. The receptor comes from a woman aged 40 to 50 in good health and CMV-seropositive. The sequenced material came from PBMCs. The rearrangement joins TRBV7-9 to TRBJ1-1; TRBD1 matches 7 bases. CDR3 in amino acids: CASSLQGGWPATEAFF. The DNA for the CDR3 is TGTGCCAGCAGCTTACAGGGGGGATGGCCCGCGACTGAAGCTTTCTTT.